The 15 T cell receptor beta chains in this list originate from one sample, sequenced in a study of early T cells in non-severe SARS-CoV-2 infection. TCRdb fed the 5' RACE reads into MiXCR, producing one record per CDR3 protein. This table has roughly 30,000 distinct CDR3 sequences, 6% to 7.5% appearing once. The sample consisted of whole blood, taken at baseline. These receptors all stem from an adult who was a healthcare worker with PCR-confirmed SARS-CoV-2 infection or an uninfected control (not recorded which).

This clonotype was counted at least ten times. V and J are TRBV6-6 and TRBJ1-1; perhaps TRBD1 as D (5 bases). Deletions cut 6 bases from V and 7 bases from J, with 21 bases between. The germline CDR1 and CDR2 sequences are MNHNY and SVGAGI (reference sequence). The CDR3 runs to 15 residues. CDR3 amino acids: CASSPGGVGLNEAFF. The CDR3 nucleotides are TGTGCCAGCAGCCCCGGGGGGGTTGGGTTGAATGAAGCTTTCTTT.

In this sample, this clonotype turned up many times. The V call is TRBV27, the J call TRBJ1-1; no reliable D call. The CDR3 is 13 amino acids. V lost 4 bases and J 1 base, leaving 7 bases between the germline ends. The V gene's germline CDR1 is MNHEY and CDR2 SMNVEV (reference sequence). CDR3 DNA: TGTGCCAGCAGTTCGACAAGGAACACTGAAGCTTTCTTT. Amino acids: CASSSTRNTEAFF.

The CDR3 spells CASSQRLSSGTLDTQYF. CDR3 nucleotide sequence: TGTGCCAGCAGCCAGAGGTTGTCTAGCGGGACCCTGGATACGCAGTATTTT. V usage is TRBV14 and J usage is TRBJ2-3; TRBD2 matches at 9 bases. V lost 3 bases, J lost 6 bases, and 13 bases stayed unmatched. This CDR3 region has 17 residues. CDR1 and CDR2 from the germline V gene are SGHDN and FVKESK.

This clonotype was seen a few times. The chain has TRBV15 and TRBJ1-1; no clear D. This CDR3 contains 12 residues. Germline V gives CDR1 LNHNV, CDR2 YYDKDF (reference sequence). Trimming removed 2 bases at V and 2 bases at J, with 3 bases between. This CDR3 reads CATSRTNTEAFF. The CDR3 DNA sequence: TGTGCCACCAGCAGAACAAACACTGAAGCTTTCTTT.

This clonotype occurred many times. The gene calls are TRBV19 and TRBJ2-1; 9 bases match TRBD2. The CDR3 spans 16 residues. Germline CDR1 LNHDA, CDR2 SQIVND (reference sequence). Trimming removed 7 bases from V and 2 bases from J; junction bases left unmatched: 9. CDR3 sequence (DNA): TGTGCCAGTAACCCCAGTAGCGGGAGTCCCTACAATGAGCAGTTCTTC. Protein product: CASNPSSGSPYNEQFF.

This clonotype was detected many times. The chain has TRBV7-9 and TRBJ2-1, with TRBD1 identical over 8 bases. Germline CDR1 is SEHNR and CDR2 is FQNEAQ (reference sequence). J was trimmed by 2 bases and V by 5 bases; bases with no gene match: 5. The CDR3 consists of 15 residues. The CDR3 loop is CASSIRQGTYNEQFF. The CDR3 region has the DNA TGTGCCAGCAGCATCCGACAGGGGACCTACAATGAGCAGTTCTTC.

As concerns this clonotype: A much bigger clone sits one base away, suggesting this may be a read error. V is TRBV20-1 and J is TRBJ2-3, with TRBD2 as a possible D gene (5 bases). The germline V gene encodes CDR1 DFQATT and CDR2 SNEGSKA (reference sequence). CDR3 length: 15 residues. V was shortened by 4 bases and J by 5 bases, with 19 bases between the two germline ends. CDR3 sequence reads: CSAKEVPRGRDTQYF. The CDR3 nucleotides are TGCAGTGCTAAAGAGGTGCCAAGAGGGAGAGATACGCAGTATTTT.

This clonotype was detected many times. J is TRBJ2-2 and V is TRBV11-2; tentatively, D is TRBD2 (7 bases). The CDR3 consists of 15 residues. V was trimmed by 7 bases and J by 7 bases, leaving 19 bases between them. CDR1 and CDR2 (germline): SGHAT, FQNNGV. The CDR3 loop is CASTFRGARSGELFF. CDR3 nucleotide sequence: TGTGCCAGCACCTTTCGGGGGGCGAGAAGCGGGGAGCTGTTTTTT. The variable domain in full, with the rest retrieved from reference TRBV11-2 and TRBJ2-2, is EAGVAQSPRYKIIEKRQSVAFWCNPISGHATLYWYQQILGQGPKLLIQFQNNGVVDDSQLPKDRFSAERLKGVDSTLKIQPAKLEDSAVYLCASTFRGARSGELFFGEGSRLTVL.

This clonotype was detected ten times or more. J is TRBJ2-7 and V is TRBV28; 11 bases map to TRBD2. J was trimmed by 7 bases and V by 5 bases; bases with no gene match: 10. This CDR3 spans 15 amino acids. From germline, CDR1 is MDHEN and CDR2 SYDVKM. CDR3 nucleotides: TGTGCCAGCAGTGGGAATAGCGGGAGGGCACGGGAGCAGTACTTC. It is translated as CASSGNSGRAREQYF.

Here the CDR3 DNA reads TGTGCCAGCAGTTTCAGACCGGGACAGGGGCCCTACGAGCAGTACTTC. Its protein product is CASSFRPGQGPYEQYF. This chain uses TRBV12-3 or TRBV12-4 with TRBJ2-7, with 10 bases fitting TRBD1. Unmatched junction bases numbered 7, after V lost 3 bases and J lost 2 bases. The CDR3 totals 16 residues.

This clonotype occurred many times. The rearrangement uses TRBV20-1 and TRBJ1-2; D call uncertain. CDR3 length equals 12 residues. Per the germline V gene, CDR1 is DFQATT and CDR2 is SNEGSKA (reference sequence). Trimming shortened V by 7 bases and J by 5 bases, and 14 bases separated the two germline ends. In DNA, the CDR3 is TGCAGTGTCCGACTGGGAGGGTATGGCTACACCTTC. This sequence encodes CSVRLGGYGYTF.

The sample holds many counts of this clonotype. CDR3 sequence reads: CASSQGGSETQYF. The CDR3 DNA is TGTGCCAGCAGCCAAGGGGGTTCGGAGACCCAGTACTTC. The chain carries TRBV3-1 and TRBJ2-5; no reliable D call. Trimming removed 1 base from V and 5 bases from J, with 8 bases in between. The CDR3 runs to 13 residues. CDR1 is LGHDT and CDR2 is YNNKEL in the germline V gene (reference sequence).

This clonotype was found many times. V and J are TRBV6-8 and TRBJ1-4, with 9 bases that match TRBD1. The V and J ends lost 6 bases and 0 bases, in that order; junction bases with no gene match: 14. Germline CDR1 and CDR2: MNHGY and SAAAGT. There are 19 residues in the CDR3. CDR3 coding DNA: TGTGCCAGCAGCCAACCGGGACAGGGCGCAATTGCAACTAATGAAAAACTGTTTTTT. Its translation is CASSQPGQGAIATNEKLFF.

This clonotype occurred many times. This chain uses TRBV2 with TRBJ2-2, with 8 bases aligning to TRBD1. Germline V lookup: CDR1 SNHLY, CDR2 FYNNEI. Trimming removed 5 bases from V and 6 bases from J; junction bases left unmatched: 5. The CDR3 totals 14 residues. The DNA of the CDR3 is TGTGCCAGCAGTTTTACAGGGGGACCCGGGGAGCTGTTTTTT. It specifies CASSFTGGPGELFF.

This clonotype was seen many times. This chain joins TRBV10-3 and TRBJ1-1; possibly TRBD1 for D (6 bases). The CDR3 loop spans 13 amino acids. V lost 6 bases and J lost 0, with 8 bases in between. Germline V CDR1 and CDR2: ENHRY, SYGVKD. The DNA of the CDR3 is TGTGCCATCAGACGACAGGTGAACACTGAAGCTTTCTTT. Its translation: CAIRRQVNTEAFF.